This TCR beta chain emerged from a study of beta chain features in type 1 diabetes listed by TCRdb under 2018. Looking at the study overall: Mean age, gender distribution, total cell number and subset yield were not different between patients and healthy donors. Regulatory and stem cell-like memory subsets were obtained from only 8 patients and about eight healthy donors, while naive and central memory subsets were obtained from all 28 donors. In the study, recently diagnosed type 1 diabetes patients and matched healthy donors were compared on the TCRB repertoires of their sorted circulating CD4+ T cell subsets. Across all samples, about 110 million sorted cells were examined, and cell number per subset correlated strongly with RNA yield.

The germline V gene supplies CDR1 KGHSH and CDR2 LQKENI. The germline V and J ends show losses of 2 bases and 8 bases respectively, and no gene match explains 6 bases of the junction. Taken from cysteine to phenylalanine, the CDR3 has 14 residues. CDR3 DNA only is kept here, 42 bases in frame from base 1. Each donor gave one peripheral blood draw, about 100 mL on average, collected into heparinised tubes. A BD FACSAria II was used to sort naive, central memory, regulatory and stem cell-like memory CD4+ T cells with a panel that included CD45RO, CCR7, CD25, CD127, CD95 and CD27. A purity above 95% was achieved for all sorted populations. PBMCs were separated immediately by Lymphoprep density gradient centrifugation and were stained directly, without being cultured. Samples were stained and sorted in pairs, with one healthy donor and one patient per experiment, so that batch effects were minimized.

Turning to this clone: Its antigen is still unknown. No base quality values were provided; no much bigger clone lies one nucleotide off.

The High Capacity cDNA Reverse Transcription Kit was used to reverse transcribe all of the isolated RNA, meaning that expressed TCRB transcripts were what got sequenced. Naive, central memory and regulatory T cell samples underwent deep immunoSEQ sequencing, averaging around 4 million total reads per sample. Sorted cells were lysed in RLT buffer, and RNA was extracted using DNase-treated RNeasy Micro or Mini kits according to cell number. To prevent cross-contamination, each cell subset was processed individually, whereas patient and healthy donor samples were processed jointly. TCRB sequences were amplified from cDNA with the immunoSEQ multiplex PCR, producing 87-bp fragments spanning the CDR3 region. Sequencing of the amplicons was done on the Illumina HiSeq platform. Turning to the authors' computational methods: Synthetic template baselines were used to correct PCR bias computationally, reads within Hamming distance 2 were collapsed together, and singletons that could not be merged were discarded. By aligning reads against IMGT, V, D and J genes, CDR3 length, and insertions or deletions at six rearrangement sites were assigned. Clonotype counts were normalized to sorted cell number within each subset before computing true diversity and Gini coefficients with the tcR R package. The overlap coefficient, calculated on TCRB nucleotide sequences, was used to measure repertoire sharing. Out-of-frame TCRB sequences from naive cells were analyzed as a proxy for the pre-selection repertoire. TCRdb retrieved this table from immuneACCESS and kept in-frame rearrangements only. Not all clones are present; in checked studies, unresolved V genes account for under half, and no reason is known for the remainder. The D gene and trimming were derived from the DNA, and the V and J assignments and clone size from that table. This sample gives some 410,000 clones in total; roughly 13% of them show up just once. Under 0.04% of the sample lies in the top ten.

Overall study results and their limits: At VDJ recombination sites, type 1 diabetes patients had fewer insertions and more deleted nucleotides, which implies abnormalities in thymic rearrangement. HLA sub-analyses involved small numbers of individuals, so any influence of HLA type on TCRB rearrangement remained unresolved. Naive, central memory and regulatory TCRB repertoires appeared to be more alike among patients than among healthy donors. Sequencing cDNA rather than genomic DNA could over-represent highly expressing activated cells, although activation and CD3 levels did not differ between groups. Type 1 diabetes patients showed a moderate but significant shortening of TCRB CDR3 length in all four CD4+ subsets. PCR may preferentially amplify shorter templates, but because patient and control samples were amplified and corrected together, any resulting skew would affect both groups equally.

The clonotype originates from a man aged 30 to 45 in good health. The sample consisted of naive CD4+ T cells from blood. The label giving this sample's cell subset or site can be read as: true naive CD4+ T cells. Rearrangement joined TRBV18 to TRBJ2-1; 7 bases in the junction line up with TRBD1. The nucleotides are TGTGCCAGCTCACCAAAGGGGGCTTTATATGAGCAGTTCTTC. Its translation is CASSPKGALYEQFF.